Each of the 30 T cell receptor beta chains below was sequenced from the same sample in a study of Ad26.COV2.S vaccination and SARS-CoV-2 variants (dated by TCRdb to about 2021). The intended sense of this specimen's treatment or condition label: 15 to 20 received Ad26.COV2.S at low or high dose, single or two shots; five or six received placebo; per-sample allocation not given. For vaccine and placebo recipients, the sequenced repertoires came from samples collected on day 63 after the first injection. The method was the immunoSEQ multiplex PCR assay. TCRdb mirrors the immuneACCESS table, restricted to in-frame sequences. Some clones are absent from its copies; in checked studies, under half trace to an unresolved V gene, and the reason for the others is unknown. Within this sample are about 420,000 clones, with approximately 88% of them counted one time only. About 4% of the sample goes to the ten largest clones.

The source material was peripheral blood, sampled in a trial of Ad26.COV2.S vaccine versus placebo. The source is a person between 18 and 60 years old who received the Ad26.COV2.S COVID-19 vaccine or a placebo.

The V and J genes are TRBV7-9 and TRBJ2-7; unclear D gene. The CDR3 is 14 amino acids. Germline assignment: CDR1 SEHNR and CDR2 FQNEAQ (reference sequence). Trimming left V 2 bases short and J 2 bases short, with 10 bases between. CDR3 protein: CASSLLGSAYEQYF. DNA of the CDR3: TGTGCCAGCAGCTTACTGGGATCGGCCTACGAGCAGTACTTC.

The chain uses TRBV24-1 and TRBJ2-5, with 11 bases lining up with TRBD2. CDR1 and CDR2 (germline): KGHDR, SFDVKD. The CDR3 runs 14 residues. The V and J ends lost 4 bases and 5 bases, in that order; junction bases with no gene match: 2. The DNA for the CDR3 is TGTGCCACCAGTGACCCTAGCGGGGGGGAGACCCAGTACTTC. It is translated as CATSDPSGGETQYF.

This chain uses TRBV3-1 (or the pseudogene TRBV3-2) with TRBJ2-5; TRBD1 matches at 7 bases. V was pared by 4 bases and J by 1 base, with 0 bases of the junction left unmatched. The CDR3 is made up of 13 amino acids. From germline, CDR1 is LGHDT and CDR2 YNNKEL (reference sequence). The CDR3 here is CASSRDSQETQYF. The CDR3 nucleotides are TGTGCCAGCAGCCGGGACAGCCAAGAGACCCAGTACTTC.

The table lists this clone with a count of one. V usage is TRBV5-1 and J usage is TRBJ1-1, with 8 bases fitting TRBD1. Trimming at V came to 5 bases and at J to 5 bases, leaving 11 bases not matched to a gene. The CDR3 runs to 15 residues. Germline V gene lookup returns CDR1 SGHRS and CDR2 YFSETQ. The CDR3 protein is CASSYDRGEGTEAFF. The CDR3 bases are TGCGCCAGCAGTTATGACAGGGGCGAAGGTACTGAAGCTTTCTTT.

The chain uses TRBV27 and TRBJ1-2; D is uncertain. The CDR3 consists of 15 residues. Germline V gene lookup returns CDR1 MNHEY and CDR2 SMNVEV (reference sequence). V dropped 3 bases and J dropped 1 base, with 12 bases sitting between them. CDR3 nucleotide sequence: TGTGCCAGCAGTTTTACTTTCTCCCTTAACTATGGCTACACCTTC. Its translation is CASSFTFSLNYGYTF.

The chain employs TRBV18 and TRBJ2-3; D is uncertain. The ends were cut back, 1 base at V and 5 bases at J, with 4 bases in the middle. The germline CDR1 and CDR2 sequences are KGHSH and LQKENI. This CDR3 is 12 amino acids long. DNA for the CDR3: TGTGCCAGCTCACCACGGATAGATACGCAGTATTTT. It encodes CASSPRIDTQYF.

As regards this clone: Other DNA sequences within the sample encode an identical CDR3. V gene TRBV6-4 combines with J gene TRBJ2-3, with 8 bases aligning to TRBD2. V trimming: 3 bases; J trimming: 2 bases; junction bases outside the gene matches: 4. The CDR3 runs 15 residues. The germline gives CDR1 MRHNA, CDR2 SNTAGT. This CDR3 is CASSDVAGSTDTQYF. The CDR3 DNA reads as TGTGCCAGCAGTGATGTAGCGGGGTCCACAGATACGCAGTATTTT.

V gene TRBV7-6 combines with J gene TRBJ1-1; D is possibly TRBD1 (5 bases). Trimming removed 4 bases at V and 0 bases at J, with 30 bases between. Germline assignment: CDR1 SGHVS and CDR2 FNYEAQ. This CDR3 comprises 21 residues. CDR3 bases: TGTGCCAGCAGCTACCCTCAGTCCGGGGGTGCAGCCGACTTAATGAACACTGAAGCTTTCTTT. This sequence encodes CASSYPQSGGAADLMNTEAFF.

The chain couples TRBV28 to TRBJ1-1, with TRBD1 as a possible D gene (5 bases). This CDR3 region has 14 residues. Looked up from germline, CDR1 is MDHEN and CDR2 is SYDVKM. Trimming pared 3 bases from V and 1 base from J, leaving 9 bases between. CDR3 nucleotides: TGTGCCAGCAGTTTCAGTCAGGGGAACACTGAAGCTTTCTTT. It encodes CASSFSQGNTEAFF.

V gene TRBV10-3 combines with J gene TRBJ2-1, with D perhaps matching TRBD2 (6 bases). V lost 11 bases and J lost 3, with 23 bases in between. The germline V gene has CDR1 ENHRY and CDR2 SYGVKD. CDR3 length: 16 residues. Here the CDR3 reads CAFGASRDTRYNEQFF. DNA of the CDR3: TGTGCCTTCGGGGCCTCGCGGGATACTCGCTACAATGAGCAGTTCTTC.

The CDR3 DNA sequence: TGTGCCAGTAGTATAGTATCACGGCTCACCGGGGAGCTGTTTTTT. As protein: CASSIVSRLTGELFF. J is TRBJ2-2 and V is TRBV19; no firm D call. V lost 1 base and J 4 bases, leaving 10 bases between the germline ends. The length of the CDR3 is 15 residues. CDR1 LNHDA and CDR2 SQIVND come from the germline V gene (reference sequence).

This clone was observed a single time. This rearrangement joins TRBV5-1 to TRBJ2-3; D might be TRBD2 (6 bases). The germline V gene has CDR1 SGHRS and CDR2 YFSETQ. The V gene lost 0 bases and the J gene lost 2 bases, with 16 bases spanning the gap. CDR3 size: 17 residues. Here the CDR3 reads CASSLGGWGEDTDTQYF. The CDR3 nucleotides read TGCGCCAGCAGCTTGGGGGGCTGGGGGGAAGACACAGATACGCAGTATTTT.

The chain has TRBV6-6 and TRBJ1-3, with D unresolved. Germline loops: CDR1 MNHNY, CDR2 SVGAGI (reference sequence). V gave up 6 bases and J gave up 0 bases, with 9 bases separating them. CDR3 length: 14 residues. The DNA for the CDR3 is TGTGCCAGCAGGAGGGATAACTCTGGAAACACCATATATTTT. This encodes CASRRDNSGNTIYF.

CDR3 amino acids: CASSLIPRADTQYF. The DNA of the CDR3 is TGTGCCAGCAGCTTAATCCCCAGAGCAGATACGCAGTATTTT. The chain recombines TRBV7-2 with TRBJ2-3; D uncertain. The CDR3 length is 14 residues. Trimming removed 2 bases at V and 4 bases at J, with 10 bases between. Germline V gene data show CDR1 as SGHTA and CDR2 as FQGNSA.

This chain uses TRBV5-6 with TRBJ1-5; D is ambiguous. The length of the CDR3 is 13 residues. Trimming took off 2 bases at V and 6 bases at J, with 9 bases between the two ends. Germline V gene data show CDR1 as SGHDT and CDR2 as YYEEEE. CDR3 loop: CASSFGSSQPQHF. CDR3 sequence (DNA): TGTGCCAGCAGCTTCGGCAGTAGTCAGCCCCAGCATTTT.

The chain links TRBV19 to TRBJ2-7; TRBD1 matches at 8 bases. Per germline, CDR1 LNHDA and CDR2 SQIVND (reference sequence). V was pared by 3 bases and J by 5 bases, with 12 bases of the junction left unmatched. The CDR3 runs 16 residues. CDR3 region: CASSISWGTGGDEQYF. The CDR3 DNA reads TGTGCCAGTAGTATTTCTTGGGGGACAGGAGGCGACGAGCAGTACTTC. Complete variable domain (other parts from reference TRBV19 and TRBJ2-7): DGGITQSPKYLFRKEGQNVTLSCEQNLNHDAMYWYRQDPGQGLRLIYYSQIVNDFQKGDIAEGYSVSREKKESFPLTVTSAQKNPTAFYLCASSISWGTGGDEQYFGPGTRLTVT.

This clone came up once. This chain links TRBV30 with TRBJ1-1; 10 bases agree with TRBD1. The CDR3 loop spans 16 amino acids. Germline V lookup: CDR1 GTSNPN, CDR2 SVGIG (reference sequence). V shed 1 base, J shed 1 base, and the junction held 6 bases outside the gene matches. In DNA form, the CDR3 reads TGTGCCTGGAGTGGTGGGACAGGGGTGGGGAACACTGAAGCTTTCTTT. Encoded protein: CAWSGGTGVGNTEAFF.

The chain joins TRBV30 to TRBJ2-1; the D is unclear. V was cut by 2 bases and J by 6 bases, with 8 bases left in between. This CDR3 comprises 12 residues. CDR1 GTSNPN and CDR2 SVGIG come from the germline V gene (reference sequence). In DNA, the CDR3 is TGTGCCTGGAGTTTTCGCATCAATGAGCAGTTCTTC. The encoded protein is CAWSFRINEQFF.

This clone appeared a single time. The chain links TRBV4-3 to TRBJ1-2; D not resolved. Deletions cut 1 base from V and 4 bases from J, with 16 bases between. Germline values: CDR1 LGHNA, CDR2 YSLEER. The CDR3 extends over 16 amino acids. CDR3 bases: TGCGCCAGCAGCCAAGTATCCAACACAGCCCGCTATGGCTACACCTTC. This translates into CASSQVSNTARYGYTF.

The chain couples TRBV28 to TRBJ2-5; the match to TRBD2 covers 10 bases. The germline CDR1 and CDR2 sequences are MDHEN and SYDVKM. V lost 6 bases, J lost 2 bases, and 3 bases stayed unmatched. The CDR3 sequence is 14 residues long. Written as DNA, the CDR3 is TGTGCCAGCAGGTGGACTAGCGGTCAAGAGACCCAGTACTTC. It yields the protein CASRWTSGQETQYF.

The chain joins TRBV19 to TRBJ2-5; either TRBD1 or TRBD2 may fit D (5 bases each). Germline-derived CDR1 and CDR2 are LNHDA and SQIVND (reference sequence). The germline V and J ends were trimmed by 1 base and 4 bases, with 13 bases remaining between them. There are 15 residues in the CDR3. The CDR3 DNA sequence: TGTGCCAGTAGTATAGTTGGCAGGGCGGGAGAGACCCAGTACTTC. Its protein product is CASSIVGRAGETQYF.

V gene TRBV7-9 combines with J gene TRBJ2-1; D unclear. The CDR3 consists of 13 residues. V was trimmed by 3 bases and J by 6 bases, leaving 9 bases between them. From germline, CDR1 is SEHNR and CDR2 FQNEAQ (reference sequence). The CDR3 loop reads CASSFSSINEQFF. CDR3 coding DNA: TGTGCCAGCAGCTTTAGTAGTATCAATGAGCAGTTCTTC.

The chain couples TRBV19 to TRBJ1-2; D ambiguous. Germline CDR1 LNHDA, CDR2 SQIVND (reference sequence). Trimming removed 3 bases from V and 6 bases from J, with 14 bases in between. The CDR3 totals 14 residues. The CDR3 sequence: CASSISQPRNGYTF. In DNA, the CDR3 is TGTGCCAGTAGTATCTCGCAGCCGAGGAATGGCTACACCTTC.

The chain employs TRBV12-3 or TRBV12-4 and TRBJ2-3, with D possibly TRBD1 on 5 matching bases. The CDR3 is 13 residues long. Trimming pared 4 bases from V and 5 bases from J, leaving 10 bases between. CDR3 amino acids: CASSSGPGDTQYF. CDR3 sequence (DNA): TGTGCCAGCAGTTCAGGGCCGGGAGATACGCAGTATTTT.

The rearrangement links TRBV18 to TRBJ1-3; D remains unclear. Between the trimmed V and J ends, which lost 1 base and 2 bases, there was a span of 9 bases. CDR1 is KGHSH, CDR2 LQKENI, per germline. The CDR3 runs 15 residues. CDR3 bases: TGTGCCAGCTCACCACGAGGAGATCCTGGAAACACCATATATTTT. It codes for CASSPRGDPGNTIYF. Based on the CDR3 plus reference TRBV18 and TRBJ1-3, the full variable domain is NAGVMQNPRHLVRRRGQEARLRCSPMKGHSHVYWYRQLPEEGLKFMVYLQKENIIDESGMPKERFSAEFPKEGPSILRIQQVVRGDSAAYFCASSPRGDPGNTIYFGEGSWLTVV.

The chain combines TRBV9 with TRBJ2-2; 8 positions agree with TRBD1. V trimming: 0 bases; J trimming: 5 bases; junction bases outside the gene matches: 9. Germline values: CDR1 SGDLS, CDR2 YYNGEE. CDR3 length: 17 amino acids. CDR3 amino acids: CASSVGGRGPGTGELFF. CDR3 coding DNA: TGTGCCAGCAGCGTAGGGGGCAGGGGGCCGGGAACCGGGGAGCTGTTTTTT.

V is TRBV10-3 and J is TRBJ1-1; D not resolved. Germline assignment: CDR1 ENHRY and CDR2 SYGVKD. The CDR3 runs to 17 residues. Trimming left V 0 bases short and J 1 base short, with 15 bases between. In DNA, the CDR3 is TGTGCCATCAGTGAGTCGAACTTTCGGGCAAAGAACACTGAAGCTTTCTTT. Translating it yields CAISESNFRAKNTEAFF.

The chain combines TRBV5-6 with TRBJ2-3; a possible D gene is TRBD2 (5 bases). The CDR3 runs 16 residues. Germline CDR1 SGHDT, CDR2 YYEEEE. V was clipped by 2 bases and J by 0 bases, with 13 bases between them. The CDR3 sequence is CASSFSGKQSTDTQYF. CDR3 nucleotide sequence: TGTGCCAGCAGCTTTTCGGGGAAACAGAGCACAGATACGCAGTATTTT. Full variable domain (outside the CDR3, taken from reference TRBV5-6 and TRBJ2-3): DAGVTQSPTHLIKTRGQQVTLRCSPKSGHDTVSWYQQALGQGPQFIFQYYEEEERQRGNFPDRFSGHQFPNYSSELNVNALLLGDSALYLCASSFSGKQSTDTQYFGPGTRLTVL.

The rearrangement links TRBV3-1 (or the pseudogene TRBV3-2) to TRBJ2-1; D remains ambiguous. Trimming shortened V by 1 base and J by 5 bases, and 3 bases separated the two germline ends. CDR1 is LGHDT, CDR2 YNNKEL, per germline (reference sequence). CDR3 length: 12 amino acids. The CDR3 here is CASSQGDNEQFF. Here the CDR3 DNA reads TGTGCCAGCAGCCAAGGGGACAATGAGCAGTTCTTC.

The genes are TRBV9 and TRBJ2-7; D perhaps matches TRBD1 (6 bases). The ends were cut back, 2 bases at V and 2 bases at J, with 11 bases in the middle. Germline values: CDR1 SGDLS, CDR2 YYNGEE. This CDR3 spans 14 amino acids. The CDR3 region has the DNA TGTGCCAGCAGCGTCCGCGACAGGACCTACGAGCAGTACTTC. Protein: CASSVRDRTYEQYF.